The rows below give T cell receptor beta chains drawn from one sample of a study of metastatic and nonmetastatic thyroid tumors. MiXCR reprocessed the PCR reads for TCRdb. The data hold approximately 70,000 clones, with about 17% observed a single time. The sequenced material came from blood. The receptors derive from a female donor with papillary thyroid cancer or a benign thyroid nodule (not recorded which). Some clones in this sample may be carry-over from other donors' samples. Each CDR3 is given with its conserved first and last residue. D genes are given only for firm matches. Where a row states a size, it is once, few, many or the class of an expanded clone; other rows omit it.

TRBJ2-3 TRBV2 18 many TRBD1 CASSGEILTGASEDTQYF TGTGCCAGCAGTGGAGAGATCCTGACAGGGGCTAGCGAAGATACGCAGTATTTT
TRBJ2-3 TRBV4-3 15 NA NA CASSHTAISTDTQYF TGCGCCAGCAGCCATACCGCCATCAGCACAGATACGCAGTATTTT
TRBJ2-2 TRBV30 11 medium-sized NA CAWSRPGELFF TGTGCCTGGAGTCGACCCGGGGAGCTGTTTTTT
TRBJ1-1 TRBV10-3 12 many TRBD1 CAIKGTDTEAFF TGTGCCATCAAAGGGACAGACACTGAAGCTTTCTTT
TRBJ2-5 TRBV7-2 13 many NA CASSRTYQETQYF TGTGCCAGCAGCCGGACTTACCAAGAGACCCAGTACTTC
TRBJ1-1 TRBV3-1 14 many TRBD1 CASSPRDSTSEAFF TGTGCCAGCAGCCCCCGGGACAGTACCTCTGAAGCTTTCTTT
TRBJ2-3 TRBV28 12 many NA CASRPDYSPQYF TGTGCCAGCAGACCGGACTATTCGCCGCAGTATTTT
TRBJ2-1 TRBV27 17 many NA CASSPGAGLSLYNEQFF TGTGCCAGCAGCCCAGGGGCGGGCCTATCCCTTTACAATGAGCAGTTCTTC
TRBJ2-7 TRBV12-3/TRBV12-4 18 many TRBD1 CASSLAGIQGTGGYEQYF TGTGCCAGCAGTTTAGCGGGCATTCAGGGGACAGGGGGCTACGAGCAGTACTTC
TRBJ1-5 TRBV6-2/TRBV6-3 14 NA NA CASSGHLSNQPQHF TGTGCCAGCAGCGGACACCTTAGCAATCAGCCCCAGCATTTT
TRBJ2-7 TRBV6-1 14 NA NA CASSESLGIYEQYF TGTGCCAGCAGTGAAAGCTTAGGAATCTACGAGCAGTACTTC
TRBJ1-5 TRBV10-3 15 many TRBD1 CAISAGQGDEQPQHF TGTGCCATCAGTGCGGGACAGGGGGATGAACAGCCCCAGCATTTT
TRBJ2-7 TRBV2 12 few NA CASSGTRYEQYF TGTGCCAGCAGTGGGACCCGATACGAGCAGTACTTC
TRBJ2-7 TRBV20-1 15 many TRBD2 CSARDLRGSSYEQYF TGCAGTGCTAGAGATTTGCGGGGGAGCTCCTACGAGCAGTACTTC
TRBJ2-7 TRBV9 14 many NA CASSVADNAYEQYF TGTGCCAGCAGCGTAGCGGACAACGCATACGAGCAGTACTTC
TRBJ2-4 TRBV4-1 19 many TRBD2 CASSQGDGGGGIAKNIQYF TGCGCCAGCAGCCAAGGCGATGGCGGGGGGGGTATAGCCAAAAACATTCAGTACTTC